These 25 T cell receptor beta chains came from one sample sequenced in a study of T-cell reconstitution after alpha-beta-depleted transplantation in children. Preparation of the TCRbeta library was carried out with unique molecular identifiers. In TCRdb, the PCR reads were re-called with MiXCR into one record per CDR3 protein. The sample yields about a million distinct CDR3 sequences, around 30% seen once. Sequenced here: PBMCs, mostly from graft donor cells, sampled 360 days after TCRalphabeta/CD19-depleted stem cell transplant. The receptors stem from a boy less than two years old who had a stem cell transplant for SCID, so the T cells may come from the graft donor.

The chain joins TRBV12-3 or TRBV12-4 to TRBJ2-1; the D is unclear. This CDR3 region has 13 residues. V dropped 3 bases and J dropped 6 bases, with 9 bases sitting between them. Here the CDR3 DNA reads TGTGCCAGCAGTTTCGTCCTGAGCAATGAGCAGTTCTTC. Protein sequence: CASSFVLSNEQFF.

This clonotype has only a few counts. This chain joins TRBV6-1 and TRBJ1-2; D call uncertain. This CDR3 region has 14 residues. With 8 bases removed from V and 0 bases from J, the gap between germline ends came to 13 bases. CDR1 is MNHNS, CDR2 SASEGT, per germline. The CDR3 bases are TGTGCCAGCGAGCAGGCCCCCACTAACTATGGCTACACCTTC. Its translation: CASEQAPTNYGYTF.

The chain combines TRBV6-5 with TRBJ2-5; 8 bases align to TRBD1. The CDR3 runs 15 residues. The germline V gene has CDR1 MNHEY and CDR2 SVGAGI. V trimming: 2 bases; J trimming: 5 bases; junction bases outside the gene matches: 7. CDR3 DNA: TGTGCCAGCAGTTACCCCGGACAGGGAAAGGAGACCCAGTACTTC. Protein: CASSYPGQGKETQYF.

Only a few counts were recorded for this clonotype. The chain joins TRBV5-4 to TRBJ2-2, with D possibly being TRBD2 (5 bases). Trimming removed 7 bases at V and 6 bases at J, with 19 bases between. The CDR3 is 15 amino acids. Germline lookup yields CDR1 SGHNT and CDR2 YYREEE (reference sequence). CDR3 residues: CASSPLGTRSGELFF. The CDR3 DNA follows: TGTGCCAGCTCCCCCCTTGGTACTAGATCCGGGGAGCTGTTTTTT.

This clonotype was observed a handful of times. This chain uses TRBV20-1 with TRBJ1-1; TRBD1 matches at 8 bases. The trim removed 5 bases at V and 1 base at J, leaving 9 bases unmatched. The germline CDR1 and CDR2 sequences are DFQATT and SNEGSKA (reference sequence). The CDR3 loop spans 15 amino acids. The CDR3 is CSAPVPGGTNTEAFF. Written as DNA, the CDR3 is TGCAGTGCTCCAGTCCCAGGGGGCACGAACACTGAAGCTTTCTTT.

The sample holds a few counts of this clonotype. CDR3 coding DNA: TGTGCCAGCAGCCCCACCCGGGACACCCCTAACTATGGCTACACCTTC. Protein product: CASSPTRDTPNYGYTF. V and J are TRBV7-2 and TRBJ1-2; D possibly corresponds to TRBD1 (6 bases). Per germline, CDR1 SGHTA and CDR2 FQGNSA. The CDR3 extends over 16 amino acids. V lost 5 bases and J 0 bases, leaving 16 bases between the germline ends. Variable domain in full (rest from reference TRBV7-2 and TRBJ1-2): GAGVSQSPSNKVTEKGKDVELRCDPISGHTALYWYRQSLGQGLEFLIYFQGNSAPDKSGLPSDRFSAERTGGSVSTLTIQRTQQEDSAVYLCASSPTRDTPNYGYTFGSGTRLTVV.

The chain uses TRBV4-1 and TRBJ1-5; D is uncertain. Trimming removed 3 bases from V and 4 bases from J, with 10 bases in between. CDR1 MGHRA and CDR2 YSYEKL come from the germline V gene. The CDR3 runs 14 residues. The CDR3 here is CASSHPAANQPQHF. CDR3 in DNA: TGCGCCAGCAGCCACCCTGCTGCGAATCAGCCCCAGCATTTT.

The chain employs TRBV5-6 and TRBJ2-5; tentatively, D is TRBD2 (5 bases). With 1 base removed from V and 2 bases from J, the gap between germline ends came to 18 bases. Germline loops: CDR1 SGHDT, CDR2 YYEEEE. The length of the CDR3 is 17 residues. The CDR3: CASSLPQHLRLQETQYF. CDR3 in DNA: TGTGCCAGCAGCTTGCCCCAACACCTACGACTACAAGAGACCCAGTACTTC.

The chain couples TRBV7-8 to TRBJ2-1; 11 bases agree with TRBD2. Germline V gives CDR1 SGHVS, CDR2 FQNEAQ. The CDR3 has 17 residues. J was trimmed by 4 bases and V by 5 bases; bases with no gene match: 10. The CDR3 sequence: CASSPRRTSGYYNEQFF. The CDR3, as DNA: TGTGCCAGCAGCCCACGCCGGACTAGCGGGTATTACAATGAGCAGTTCTTC.

The J gene is TRBJ2-1, the V gene TRBV7-9, with D possibly being TRBD1 (6 bases). CDR3 length: 12 residues. Per the germline V gene, CDR1 is SEHNR and CDR2 is FQNEAQ (reference sequence). Trimming stripped 1 base from V and 10 bases from J, with 8 bases between. The CDR3 spells CASSLVGQEQFF. The CDR3 DNA sequence: TGTGCCAGCAGCTTAGTTGGACAGGAGCAGTTCTTC.

The chain recombines TRBV9 with TRBJ2-1, with D perhaps TRBD1 (7 bases). The germline V gene encodes CDR1 SGDLS and CDR2 YYNGEE. V shed 2 bases and J shed 3 bases, with 12 bases lying between them. This CDR3 spans 15 amino acids. DNA for the CDR3: TGTGCCAGCAGCGTGGAGGGGGCCTTCTACAATGAGCAGTTCTTC. It encodes CASSVEGAFYNEQFF.

V gene TRBV10-3 combines with J gene TRBJ2-2; TRBD2 might be the D (6 bases). The CDR3 length is 15 residues. The V gene's germline CDR1 is ENHRY and CDR2 SYGVKD. Trimming removed 5 bases at V and 3 bases at J, with 13 bases between. For the CDR3, the DNA is TGTGCCATCAGTCTAGCGTATGGCGACACCGGGGAGCTGTTTTTT. Protein sequence: CAISLAYGDTGELFF.

This clonotype appeared many times. The chain employs TRBV28 and TRBJ2-7; D is ambiguous. The length of the CDR3 is 11 residues. The V gene lost 4 bases and the J gene lost 3 bases, with 4 bases spanning the gap. Germline V gene data show CDR1 as MDHEN and CDR2 as SYDVKM. The CDR3 reads CASSSRYEQYF. The DNA of the CDR3 is TGTGCCAGCAGTTCGCGCTACGAGCAGTACTTC. Complete variable domain (other parts from reference TRBV28 and TRBJ2-7): DVKVTQSSRYLVKRTGEKVFLECVQDMDHENMFWYRQDPGLGLRLIYFSYDVKMKEKGDIPEGYSVSREKKERFSLILESASTNQTSMYLCASSSRYEQYFGPGTRLTVT.

The chain uses TRBV19 and TRBJ2-2; D may match TRBD1 or TRBD2 (5 bases each). Trimming took 10 bases from V and 4 from J, leaving 13 bases between them. Germline CDR1 and CDR2: LNHDA and SQIVND (reference sequence). The CDR3 has 13 residues. The CDR3 region has the DNA TGTGCCACCTCGGGACCACTCACCGGGGAGCTGTTTTTT. This sequence encodes CATSGPLTGELFF.

Ten or more counts support this clonotype. The rearrangement joins TRBV10-3 to TRBJ1-6, with D perhaps matching TRBD1 (5 bases). V was shortened by 6 bases and J by 5 bases, with 8 bases between the two germline ends. The CDR3 has 13 amino acids. Germline lookup yields CDR1 ENHRY and CDR2 SYGVKD. The CDR3 here is CAIRDTDNSPLHF. For the CDR3, the DNA is TGTGCCATCAGGGACACCGATAATTCACCCCTCCACTTT.

CDR3 in amino acids: CATSRQGGFQEKLFF. The CDR3 DNA sequence: TGTGCCACCAGCAGACAGGGGGGGTTTCAGGAAAAACTGTTTTTT. The rearrangement links TRBV15 to TRBJ1-4; TRBD1 matches 7 bases. This CDR3 spans 15 amino acids. CDR1 is LNHNV, CDR2 YYDKDF, per germline (reference sequence). V was pared by 2 bases and J by 8 bases, with 8 bases of the junction left unmatched.

This clonotype was seen a few times. This chain connects TRBV7-9 to TRBJ2-1; tentative D call: TRBD2 (6 bases). Germline CDR1 is SEHNR and CDR2 is FQNEAQ (reference sequence). CDR3 length: 13 amino acids. V lost 5 bases, J lost 9 bases, and 14 bases lay in between. The CDR3 loop reads CASSPGRGTEQFF. CDR3 nucleotide sequence: TGTGCCAGCAGCCCCGGCCGGGGGACTGAGCAGTTCTTC.

This clonotype was seen only once. The chain has TRBV2 and TRBJ2-5; 9 nucleotides match TRBD2. The CDR3 totals 15 residues. CDR1 is SNHLY, CDR2 FYNNEI, per germline. The V gene end was trimmed by 5 bases and the J gene end by 5 bases; junction bases not matched to a gene: 9. CDR3 amino acids: CASSNAGGPWETQYF. In nucleotides, the CDR3 is TGTGCCAGCAGTAATGCGGGGGGGCCGTGGGAGACCCAGTACTTC.

The V gene is TRBV12-3 or TRBV12-4, the J gene TRBJ1-6, with no clear D. With 1 base removed from V and 5 bases from J, the gap between germline ends came to 9 bases. This CDR3 has 15 residues. The CDR3 coding sequence is TGTGCCAGCAGTTTAGGGAGGGCTGATAATTCACCCCTCCACTTT. Protein product: CASSLGRADNSPLHF.

The chain couples TRBV29-1 to TRBJ2-7, with 8 nucleotides matching TRBD1. Germline CDR1 is SQVTM and CDR2 is ANQGSEA. The ends lost 5 bases at V and 3 bases at J; junction bases unmatched: 6. The CDR3 runs to 13 residues. The CDR3 region has the DNA TGCAGCGTTTCCTGGACAGGGAGCTACGAGCAGTACTTC. Amino acid sequence: CSVSWTGSYEQYF.

This clonotype turned up a few times. The V gene is TRBV2, the J gene TRBJ2-2; D is unresolved. The length of the CDR3 is 14 residues. The V end lost 5 bases, the J end lost 4 bases, and 11 bases lay between the germline ends. The germline V gene has CDR1 SNHLY and CDR2 FYNNEI. DNA of the CDR3: TGTGCCAGCAGTTCTCTCGACTTCACCGGGGAGCTGTTTTTT. This translates into CASSSLDFTGELFF.

On this clonotype: A much larger clone lies one base from this, so it may be a read error. J is TRBJ2-1 and V is TRBV10-3, with TRBD1 identical over 10 bases. This CDR3 region has 13 residues. Germline V CDR1 and CDR2: ENHRY, SYGVKD. CDR3 region: CAIRETGGNEHFF. The CDR3 coding sequence is TGTGCCATCAGGGAGACAGGGGGCAATGAGCATTTCTTC.

The chain uses TRBV24-1 and TRBJ2-1, with unresolved D. The germline V and J ends were trimmed by 3 bases and 7 bases, with 12 bases remaining between them. This CDR3 is built from 14 residues. Germline V CDR1 and CDR2: KGHDR, SFDVKD. The CDR3 DNA reads as TGTGCCACCAGTGATCCTCCTCCCGGGAATGAGCAGTTCTTC. Its protein is CATSDPPPGNEQFF.

In this sample, this clonotype is medium-sized. The junction and the germline gene differ at one end; a read error may be behind it. The V gene is TRBV5-1, the J gene TRBJ2-2; perhaps TRBD1 as D (6 bases). CDR3 length: 13 amino acids. From germline, CDR1 is SGHRS and CDR2 YFSETQ. CDR3 sequence reads: CASSLQGTGELFF. In DNA form, the CDR3 reads TGTGCCAGCAGCCTTCAGGGGACCGGGGAGCTGTTTTTT.

This clonotype was seen a few times. This chain links TRBV6-1 with TRBJ1-1; 7 positions match TRBD1. The CDR3 runs to 14 residues. Germline V gene sequence: CDR1 MNHNS, CDR2 SASEGT. Trimming took 6 bases from V and 3 from J; bases not matched to a gene: 7. CDR3 amino acids: CASRQGFPYTEAFF. The CDR3 DNA sequence: TGTGCCAGCAGACAGGGGTTCCCCTACACTGAAGCTTTCTTT.